These T cell receptor beta chains were read from a single sample in a study of T cells in Graves' hyperthyroidism and ophthalmopathy. TCRdb independently ran MiXCR on the multiplex PCR reads; one entry per CDR3 protein. This repertoire shows around 350,000 distinct CDR3 sequences, about 15% found once; its top ten account for roughly a fifth. The material sequenced was blood. Receptors originate from a woman aged 60 to 75 with Graves' ophthalmopathy. CDR3s include the opening cysteine and the closing phenylalanine or tryptophan. D genes are given only for firm matches. Clone size is shown for a subset of rows, as once, few, many or a class of expanded clone.

TRBJ2-3	-	-	TRBV7-8	CASSPPRDWARSSAQYF	TGTGCCAGCAGCCCTCCGCGGGACTGGGCCCGTTCGTCGGCGCAGTATTTT
TRBJ2-5	TRBD2	few	TRBV20-1	CSARDILAAVGYTQYF	TGCAGTGCTAGAGATATCCTAGCGGCAGTGGGATACACCCAGTACTTC
TRBJ2-1	TRBD2	few	TRBV27	CASSSWTSGVHNEQFF	TGTGCCAGCAGTTCATGGACTAGCGGGGTTCACAATGAGCAGTTCTTC
TRBJ1-6	-	-	TRBV28	CANSLKGFRTPLHF	TGTGCCAACAGTTTAAAAGGGTTCAGGACACCCCTCCACTTT
TRBJ2-1	TRBD2	many	TRBV24-1	CATSDPTSGSLGSSYNEQFF	TGTGCCACCAGTGACCCGACTAGCGGGAGCCTTGGAAGCTCCTACAATGAGCAGTTCTTC
TRBJ2-7	TRBD2	many	TRBV12-3/TRBV12-4	CASGTGGLDLPYEQYF	TGTGCCAGCGGCACCGGGGGGTTGGATCTACCCTACGAGCAGTACTTC
TRBJ1-5	-	many	TRBV20-1	CSARQGNQPQHF	TGCAGTGCTAGGCAGGGGAATCAGCCCCAGCATTTT
TRBJ2-2	-	-	TRBV29-1	CSVGLGNTGELFF	TGCAGCGTGGGGCTGGGGAACACCGGGGAGCTGTTTTTT
TRBJ1-5	-	-	TRBV27	CASSSGGDIQPQHF	TGTGCCAGCAGCTCGGGGGGGGACATTCAGCCCCAGCATTTT
TRBJ1-2	-	many	TRBV28	CASSIGTSRYGYTF	TGTGCCAGCAGTATCGGGACATCCCGGTATGGCTACACCTTC
TRBJ1-5	TRBD1	-	TRBV12-3/TRBV12-4	CASSPGEGAQPQHF	TGTGCCAGCAGTCCCGGGGAGGGGGCTCAGCCCCAGCATTTT
TRBJ2-4	-	many	TRBV20-1	CSARPEHLSNSAKNIQYF	TGCAGTGCTAGGCCTGAACATCTCTCCAATTCGGCCAAAAACATTCAGTACTTC
TRBJ2-3	TRBD2	many	TRBV2	CARGLAGGNTQYF	TGTGCCAGAGGACTAGCGGGAGGGAACACGCAGTATTTT
TRBJ2-7	-	-	TRBV3-1	CASSPGGIGGFEQYF	TGTGCCAGCAGCCCGGGGGGCATAGGGGGCTTCGAGCAGTACTTC
TRBJ2-1	-	many	TRBV7-9	CASSWGTYNEQFF	TGTGCCAGCAGCTGGGGGACCTACAATGAGCAGTTCTTC
TRBJ2-1	TRBD2	many	TRBV2	CASSGAGLASYNEQFF	TGTGCCAGCAGTGGAGCAGGACTAGCGAGCTACAATGAGCAGTTCTTC
TRBJ1-5	TRBD1	few	TRBV19	CASSIGQGGNQPQHF	TGTGCCAGTAGTATCGGGCAGGGGGGCAATCAGCCCCAGCATTTT
TRBJ2-1	TRBD1	many	TRBV5-1	CASSSTTGTGRGNEQFF	TGCGCCAGCAGCTCCACGACCGGGACAGGGAGAGGCAATGAGCAGTTCTTC
TRBJ2-7	-	many	TRBV6-1	CASRPGLAYEQYF	TGTGCCAGCAGGCCGGGCCTTGCCTACGAGCAGTACTTC
TRBJ1-5	-	few	TRBV28	CASSTALEPQHF	TGTGCCAGCAGTACCGCCCTAGAGCCCCAGCATTTT
TRBJ1-6	TRBD1	-	TRBV7-3	CASSLMDRAGNSPLHF	TGTGCCAGCAGCTTAATGGACAGGGCTGGTAATTCACCCCTCCACTTT
TRBJ2-3	-	-	TRBV19	CASKTQPSTDTQYF	TGTGCCAGTAAGACCCAGCCATCCACAGATACGCAGTATTTT
TRBJ2-1	-	many	TRBV29-1	CSVASTQDGANEQFF	TGCAGCGTTGCTTCGACCCAGGACGGAGCCAATGAGCAGTTCTTC
TRBJ2-7	-	-	TRBV19	CASSIAGASRSYEQYF	TGTGCCAGTAGTATAGCGGGAGCTAGCAGGTCTTACGAGCAGTACTTC
TRBJ2-7	-	many	TRBV5-1	CASRLRESLYEQYF	TGCGCCAGTCGCCTGAGGGAATCCCTCTACGAGCAGTACTTC
TRBJ2-1	-	many	TRBV12-3/TRBV12-4	CASSLAGGGEQFF	TGTGCCAGCAGTTTGGCAGGGGGAGGTGAGCAGTTCTTC